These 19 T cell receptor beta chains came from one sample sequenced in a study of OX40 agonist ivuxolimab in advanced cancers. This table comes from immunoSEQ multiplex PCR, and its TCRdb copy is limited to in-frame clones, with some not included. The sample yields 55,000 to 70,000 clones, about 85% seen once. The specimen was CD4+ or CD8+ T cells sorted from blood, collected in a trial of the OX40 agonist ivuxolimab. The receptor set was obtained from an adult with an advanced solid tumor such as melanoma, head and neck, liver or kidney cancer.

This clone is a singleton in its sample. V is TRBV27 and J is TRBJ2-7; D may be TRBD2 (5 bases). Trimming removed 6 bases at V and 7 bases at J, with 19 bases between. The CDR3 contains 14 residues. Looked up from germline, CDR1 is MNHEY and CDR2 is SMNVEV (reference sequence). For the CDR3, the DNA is TGTGCCAGCAGAGGAGGAGCTCGCCCTCGGGAGCAGTACTTC. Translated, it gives CASRGGARPREQYF.

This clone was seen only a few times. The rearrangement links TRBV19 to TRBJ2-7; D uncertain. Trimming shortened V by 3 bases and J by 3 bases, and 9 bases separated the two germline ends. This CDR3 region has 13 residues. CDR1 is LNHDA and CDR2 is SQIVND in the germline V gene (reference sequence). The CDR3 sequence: CASSMARRYEQYF. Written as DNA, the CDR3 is TGTGCCAGTAGTATGGCTAGACGCTACGAGCAGTACTTC. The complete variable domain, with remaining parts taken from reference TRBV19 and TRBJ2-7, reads DGGITQSPKYLFRKEGQNVTLSCEQNLNHDAMYWYRQDPGQGLRLIYYSQIVNDFQKGDIAEGYSVSREKKESFPLTVTSAQKNPTAFYLCASSMARRYEQYFGPGTRLTVT.

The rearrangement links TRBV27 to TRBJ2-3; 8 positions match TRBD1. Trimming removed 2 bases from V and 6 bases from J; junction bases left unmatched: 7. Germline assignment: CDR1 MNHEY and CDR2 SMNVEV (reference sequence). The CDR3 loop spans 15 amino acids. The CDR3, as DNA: TGTGCCAGCAGTTTAGGGGCAGGGGGCAGGGATACGCAGTATTTT. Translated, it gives CASSLGAGGRDTQYF.

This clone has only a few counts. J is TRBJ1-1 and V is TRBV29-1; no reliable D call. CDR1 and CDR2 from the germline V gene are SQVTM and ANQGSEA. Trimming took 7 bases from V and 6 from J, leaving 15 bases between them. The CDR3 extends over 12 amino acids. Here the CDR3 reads CSAGRAGSEAFF. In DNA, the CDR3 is TGCAGCGCCGGGCGGGCTGGATCTGAAGCTTTCTTT. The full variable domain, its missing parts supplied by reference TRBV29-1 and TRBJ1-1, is SAVISQKPSRDICQRGTSLTIQCQVDSQVTMMFWYRQQPGQSLTLIATANQGSEATYESGFVIDKFPISRPNLTFSTLTVSNMSPEDSSIYLCSAGRAGSEAFFGQGTRLTVV.

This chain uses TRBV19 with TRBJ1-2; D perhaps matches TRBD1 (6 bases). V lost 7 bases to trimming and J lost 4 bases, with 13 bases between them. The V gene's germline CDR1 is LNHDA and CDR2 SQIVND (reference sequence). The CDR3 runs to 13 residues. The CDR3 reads CASTSGQFYGYTF. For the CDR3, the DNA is TGTGCCAGTACCTCCGGACAGTTCTATGGCTACACCTTC.

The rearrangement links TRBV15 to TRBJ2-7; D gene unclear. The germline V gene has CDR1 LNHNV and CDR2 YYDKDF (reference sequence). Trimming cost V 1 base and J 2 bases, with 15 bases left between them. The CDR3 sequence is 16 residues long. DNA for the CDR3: TGTGCCACCAGCAGAGCCCGGTCTACGGTGACCTACGAGCAGTACTTC. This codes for CATSRARSTVTYEQYF.

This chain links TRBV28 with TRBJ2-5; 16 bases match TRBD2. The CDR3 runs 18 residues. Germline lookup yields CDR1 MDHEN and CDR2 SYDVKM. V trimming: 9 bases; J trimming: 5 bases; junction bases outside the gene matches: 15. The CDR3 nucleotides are TGTGCCAGTTCTGGAAGAGGGACTAGCGGGAGGGCGGGCGAGACCCAGTACTTC. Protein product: CASSGRGTSGRAGETQYF.

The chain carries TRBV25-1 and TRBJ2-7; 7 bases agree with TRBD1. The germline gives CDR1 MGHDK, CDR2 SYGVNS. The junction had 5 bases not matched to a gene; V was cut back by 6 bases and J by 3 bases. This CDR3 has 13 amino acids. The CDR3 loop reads CASRGDRFYEQYF. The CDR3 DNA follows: TGTGCCAGCAGGGGGGACAGATTCTACGAGCAGTACTTC.

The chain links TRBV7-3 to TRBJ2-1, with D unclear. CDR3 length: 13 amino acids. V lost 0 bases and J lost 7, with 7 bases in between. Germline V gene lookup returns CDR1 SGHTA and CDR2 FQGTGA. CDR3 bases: TGTGCCAGCAGCTTAACGGTGGGGAATGAGCAGTTCTTC. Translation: CASSLTVGNEQFF.

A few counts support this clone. CDR3 nucleotide sequence: TGTGCCAGCAGCCCGGGACTCCTTAGCTCCTACGAGCAGTACTTC. Translated: CASSPGLLSSYEQYF. This rearrangement joins TRBV7-9 to TRBJ2-7; possibly TRBD2 for D (6 bases). Trimming left V 5 bases short and J 0 bases short, with 14 bases between. Germline V gene lookup returns CDR1 SEHNR and CDR2 FQNEAQ (reference sequence). This CDR3 region has 15 residues.

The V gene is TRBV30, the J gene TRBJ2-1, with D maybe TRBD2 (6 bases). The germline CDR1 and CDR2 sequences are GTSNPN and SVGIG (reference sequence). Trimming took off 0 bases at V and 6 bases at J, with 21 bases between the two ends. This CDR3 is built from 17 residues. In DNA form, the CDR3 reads TGTGCCTGGAGTGTACTCCCAACTAGCTTGAGGGGCAATGAGCAGTTCTTC. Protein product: CAWSVLPTSLRGNEQFF. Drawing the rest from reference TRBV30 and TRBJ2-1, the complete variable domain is SQTIHQWPATLVQPVGSPLSLECTVEGTSNPNLYWYRQAAGRGLQLLFYSVGIGQISSEVPQNLSASRPQDRQFILSSKKLLLSDSGFYLCAWSVLPTSLRGNEQFFGPGTRLTVL.

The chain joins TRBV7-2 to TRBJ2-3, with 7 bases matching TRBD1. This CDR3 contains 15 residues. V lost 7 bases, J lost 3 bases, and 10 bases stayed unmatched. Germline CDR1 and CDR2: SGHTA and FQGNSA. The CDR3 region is CASTAYRQGTDTQYF. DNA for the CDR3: TGTGCCAGCACCGCTTATAGACAGGGTACAGATACGCAGTATTTT.

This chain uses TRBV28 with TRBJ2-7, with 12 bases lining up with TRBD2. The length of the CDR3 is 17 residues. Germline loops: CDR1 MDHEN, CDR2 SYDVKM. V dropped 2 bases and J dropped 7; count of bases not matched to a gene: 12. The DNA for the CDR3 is TGTGCCAGCAGTTTAGTTAGAGCTAGCGGGAGGGATGGGGAGCAGTACTTC. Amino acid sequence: CASSLVRASGRDGEQYF.

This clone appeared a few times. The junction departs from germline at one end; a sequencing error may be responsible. The CDR3 protein is CASSPTGNSYEQYF. CDR3 bases: TGTGCTAGCAGCCCGACAGGGAACTCCTACGAGCAGTACTTC. The J gene is TRBJ2-7, the V gene TRBV7-7; 7 bases line up with TRBD1. This CDR3 has 14 amino acids. CDR1 and CDR2 (germline): SSHAT, FNYEAQ (reference sequence).

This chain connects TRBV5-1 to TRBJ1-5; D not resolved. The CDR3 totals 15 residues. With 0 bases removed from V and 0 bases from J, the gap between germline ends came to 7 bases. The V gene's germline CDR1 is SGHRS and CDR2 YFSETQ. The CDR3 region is CASSLDGVSNQPQHF. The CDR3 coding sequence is TGCGCCAGCAGCTTGGACGGAGTTAGCAATCAGCCCCAGCATTTT.

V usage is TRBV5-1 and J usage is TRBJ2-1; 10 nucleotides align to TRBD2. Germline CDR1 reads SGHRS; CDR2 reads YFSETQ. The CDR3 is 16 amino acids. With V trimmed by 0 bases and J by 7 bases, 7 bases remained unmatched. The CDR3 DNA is TGCGCCAGCAGCTTGGTGGTAGCGGGAGGAGAAAATGAGCAGTTCTTC. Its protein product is CASSLVVAGGENEQFF.

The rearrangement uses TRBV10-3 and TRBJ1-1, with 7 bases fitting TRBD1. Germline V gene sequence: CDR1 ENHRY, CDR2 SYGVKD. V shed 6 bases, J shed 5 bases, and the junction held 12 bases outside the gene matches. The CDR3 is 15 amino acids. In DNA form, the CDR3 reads TGTGCCATCAGCGTTGGGACAGCCAGGGGGACTGAAGCTTTCTTT. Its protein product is CAISVGTARGTEAFF.

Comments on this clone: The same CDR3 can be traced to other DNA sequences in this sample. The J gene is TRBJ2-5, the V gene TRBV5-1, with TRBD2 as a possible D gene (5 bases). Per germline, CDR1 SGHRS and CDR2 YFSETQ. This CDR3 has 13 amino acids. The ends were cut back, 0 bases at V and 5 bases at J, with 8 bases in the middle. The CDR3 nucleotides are TGCGCCAGCAGCTTGGGGTTAGCGGAGACCCAGTACTTC. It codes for CASSLGLAETQYF. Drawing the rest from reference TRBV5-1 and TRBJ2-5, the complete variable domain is KAGVTQTPRYLIKTRGQQVTLSCSPISGHRSVSWYQQTPGQGLQFLFEYFSETQRNKGNFPGRFSGRQFSNSRSEMNVSTLELGDSALYLCASSLGLAETQYFGPGTRLLVL.

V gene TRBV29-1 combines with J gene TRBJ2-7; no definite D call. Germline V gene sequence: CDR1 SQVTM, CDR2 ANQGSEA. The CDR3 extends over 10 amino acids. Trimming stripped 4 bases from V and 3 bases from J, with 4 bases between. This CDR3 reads CSVGDYEQYF. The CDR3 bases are TGCAGCGTTGGGGACTACGAGCAGTACTTC.